The entry below gives a single TCR beta chain sequence along with its context. Its antigen is undetermined. Relative to the germline gene, one junction end is altered; a read error may explain this. Exclusion criteria comprised uncontrolled infection, other autoimmune disease, pregnancy or lactation. The blood specimen was taken at initial hyperthyroidism diagnosis, before any ophthalmopathy symptoms. The CDR3 is 12 residues long. Germline CDR1 reads MDHEN; CDR2 reads SYDVKM. The data were obtained in a study of T cells in Graves' hyperthyroidism and ophthalmopathy. Study conclusions and caveats: The model forecast ophthalmopathy, anticipating it by a median approximately 6.1 months before onset. Ophthalmopathy could be told apart from stable hyperthyroidism with a 13 V-J model.

Researchers amplified the TCR beta CDR3 regions from RNA transcripts. HTBI primers were the set used in a first-round RT-PCR of the TCR CDR3. MiXCR, run by TCRdb on the multiplex PCR reads, gives a single entry per CDR3 protein. The data contain around 300,000 distinct CDR3 sequences, roughly 14% of them singletons. This TCR was sampled from a woman aged 25 to 45 with Graves' hyperthyroidism that later progressed to Graves' ophthalmopathy. The sequencing sample was made of blood. J is TRBJ1-1 and V is TRBV28; D ambiguous. CDR3 nucleotide sequence: TGTGCCAGCGGTTTTGGGTACACTGAAGCTTTCTTT. This gives the protein CASGFGYTEAFF.